The 6 T cell receptor beta chains presented below share a single source sample, sequenced in a study of cytotoxic CD8 clonotypes in ibrutinib-treated CLL. Libraries were prepared by immunoSEQ multiplex PCR; TCRdb keeps only in-frame clonotypes and omits some of them. There are some 300,000 clones in the sample; almost 80% occur only once, and 6.5% to 8% lies in the top ten. Sequenced material: PBMCs, taken before ibrutinib treatment. Receptors originate from a human donor with chronic lymphocytic leukemia.

The table lists this clone with a few counts. The chain joins TRBV4-1 to TRBJ2-1; 7 positions agree with TRBD2. V shed 2 bases and J 4 bases; nucleotides not matched to a gene: 11. The length of the CDR3 is 17 residues. Germline CDR1 reads MGHRA; CDR2 reads YSYEKL. The CDR3 reads CASSQRTLADLYNEQFF. DNA for the CDR3: TGCGCCAGCAGCCAACGGACGCTAGCGGATCTTTACAATGAGCAGTTCTTC.

This sequence joins TRBV28 and TRBJ1-1; the match to TRBD1 covers 7 bases. V shed 2 bases and J 4 bases; nucleotides not matched to a gene: 4. Germline V lookup: CDR1 MDHEN, CDR2 SYDVKM. The CDR3 has 14 residues. CDR3 sequence reads: CASSLEGATTEAFF. In nucleotides, the CDR3 is TGTGCCAGCAGTTTAGAGGGGGCGACCACTGAAGCTTTCTTT.

V gene TRBV7-8 combines with J gene TRBJ2-3; no reliable D call. Trimming pared 0 bases from V and 6 bases from J, leaving 13 bases between. The CDR3 length is 15 residues. CDR1 is SGHVS, CDR2 FQNEAQ, per germline. CDR3 in DNA: TGTGCCAGCAGCTTAGCCGTGGCCCTGGCGGATACGCAGTATTTT. It translates to CASSLAVALADTQYF.

Points on this clone: Mismatch with germline at one junction end may stem from a read error. The chain carries TRBV18 and TRBJ2-6, with TRBD1 matching over 8 bases. The germline CDR1 and CDR2 sequences are KGHSH and LQKENI. This CDR3 spans 18 amino acids. In DNA form, the CDR3 reads TGTGCCAGCTCGCCACAGGGGGTAGATCCAGCTGGGGCCAACGTCCTGACTTTC. It yields the protein CASSPQGVDPAGANVLTF.

The V call is TRBV7-2, the J call TRBJ2-1; perhaps TRBD2 as D (6 bases). The CDR3 length is 13 residues. With 2 bases removed from V and 10 bases from J, the gap between germline ends came to 12 bases. Germline lookup yields CDR1 SGHTA and CDR2 FQGNSA. This CDR3 is CASSLSWLAEQFF. CDR3 bases: TGTGCCAGCAGCTTATCATGGCTAGCGGAGCAGTTCTTC. Full variable domain (outside the CDR3, taken from reference TRBV7-2 and TRBJ2-1): GAGVSQSPSNKVTEKGKDVELRCDPISGHTALYWYRQSLGQGLEFLIYFQGNSAPDKSGLPSDRFSAERTGGSVSTLTIQRTQQEDSAVYLCASSLSWLAEQFFGPGTRLTVL.

The J gene is TRBJ1-2, the V gene TRBV30; D is uncertain. CDR1 is GTSNPN, CDR2 SVGIG, per germline (reference sequence). The CDR3 covers 12 residues. Trimming took 1 base from V and 7 from J, leaving 10 bases between them. In DNA, the CDR3 is TGTGCCTGGAGTGCCAGACTGGGTGGCTACACCTTC. As protein: CAWSARLGGYTF.